One sample yielded the 30 T cell receptor beta chains listed below, sequenced in a study of cytotoxic CD8 clonotypes in ibrutinib-treated CLL. The table came from immunoSEQ multiplex PCR; TCRdb's copy has only in-frame clones and leaves some out. The table records around 53,000 clones, roughly 49% of them present only once. Here the sequenced sample was PBMCs, taken at disease progression, from a patient treated with ibrutinib. The receptors stem from a human donor with chronic lymphocytic leukemia.

This clone was observed once. V and J are TRBV5-1 and TRBJ1-2; possibly TRBD1 for D (6 bases). Germline CDR1 reads SGHRS; CDR2 reads YFSETQ. The V end lost 2 bases, the J end lost 8 bases, and 16 bases lay between the germline ends. The CDR3 loop spans 14 amino acids. DNA of the CDR3: TGCGCCAGCAGCTTTGATCCAGGGGTAGGGGGCTACACCTTC. It translates to CASSFDPGVGGYTF.

V and J are TRBV4-3 and TRBJ1-2, with 12 bases that match TRBD1. Germline V gene sequence: CDR1 LGHNA, CDR2 YSLEER. The CDR3 is 15 residues long. V lost 2 bases to trimming and J lost 6 bases; unmatched junction nucleotides: 4. CDR3 DNA sequence: TGCGCCAGCAGCCAACCGGGACAGGGGGCAGATGGCTACACCTTC. It encodes CASSQPGQGADGYTF.

The chain uses TRBV5-6 and TRBJ2-5; the D is unclear. Deletions cut 2 bases from V and 0 bases from J, with 5 bases between. From germline, CDR1 is SGHDT and CDR2 YYEEEE. The CDR3 is 13 residues long. In nucleotides, the CDR3 is TGTGCCAGCAGCTTAGCTAACCAAGAGACCCAGTACTTC. Translated: CASSLANQETQYF.

This clone was counted a single time. The chain couples TRBV7-9 to TRBJ2-5; perhaps D is TRBD1 or TRBD2 (5 bases each). Trimming took 3 bases from V and 5 from J, leaving 22 bases between them. Germline V gene lookup returns CDR1 SEHNR and CDR2 FQNEAQ (reference sequence). CDR3 length: 17 residues. The CDR3 loop reads CASSLRGETLWGETQYF. For the CDR3, the DNA is TGTGCCAGCAGCTTGCGTGGAGAGACACTCTGGGGGGAGACCCAGTACTTC.

The chain employs TRBV18 and TRBJ1-4; D is uncertain. The germline V gene encodes CDR1 KGHSH and CDR2 LQKENI. The CDR3 loop spans 15 amino acids. Deletions cut 1 base from V and 4 bases from J, with 10 bases between. The CDR3 nucleotides are TGTGCCAGCTCACCACGTGCGGATAATAATGAAAAACTGTTTTTT. Translation: CASSPRADNNEKLFF.

The chain recombines TRBV25-1 with TRBJ1-1, with D unresolved. This CDR3 has 13 residues. Germline V lookup: CDR1 MGHDK, CDR2 SYGVNS. Trimming pared 4 bases from V and 1 base from J, leaving 7 bases between. CDR3 amino acids: CASSVGGNTEAFF. The CDR3 nucleotides are TGTGCCAGCAGTGTAGGCGGGAACACTGAAGCTTTCTTT.

V gene TRBV28 combines with J gene TRBJ1-4, with 9 bases matching TRBD1. This CDR3 is built from 14 residues. Per germline, CDR1 MDHEN and CDR2 SYDVKM. V gave up 5 bases and J gave up 8 bases; unmatched junction bases: 6. The CDR3 DNA sequence: TGTGCCAGCAGTCAACAGGGGGCGAGGGAAAAACTGTTTTTT. The encoded protein is CASSQQGAREKLFF. Based on the CDR3 plus reference TRBV28 and TRBJ1-4, the full variable domain is DVKVTQSSRYLVKRTGEKVFLECVQDMDHENMFWYRQDPGLGLRLIYFSYDVKMKEKGDIPEGYSVSREKKERFSLILESASTNQTSMYLCASSQQGAREKLFFGSGTQLSVL.

This clone has only a few counts. This chain joins TRBV7-3 and TRBJ2-1; 8 nucleotides match TRBD1. Germline values: CDR1 SGHTA, CDR2 FQGTGA. J was trimmed by 6 bases and V by 3 bases; bases with no gene match: 1. The length of the CDR3 is 13 residues. The CDR3 protein is CASSLGQANEQFF. The CDR3 region has the DNA TGTGCCAGCAGCTTGGGACAGGCCAATGAGCAGTTCTTC.

V is TRBV9 and J is TRBJ2-3; D not certain. Trimming stripped 3 bases from V and 5 bases from J, with 10 bases between. From germline, CDR1 is SGDLS and CDR2 YYNGEE. The CDR3 is 13 amino acids. In DNA form, the CDR3 reads TGTGCCAGCAGCGAGTGGAGTGGAGATACGCAGTATTTT. It codes for CASSEWSGDTQYF.

The V gene is TRBV6-1, the J gene TRBJ2-1; 10 bases match TRBD2. The germline V gene encodes CDR1 MNHNS and CDR2 SASEGT. The CDR3 sequence is 17 residues long. Germline trimming cut 1 base from V and 7 bases from J; bases unmatched to any gene: 10. The CDR3 reads CASSEDEESSGGNEQFF. The CDR3, as DNA: TGTGCCAGCAGTGAAGATGAGGAGTCTAGCGGGGGAAATGAGCAGTTCTTC.

This clone was picked up a small number of times. The chain employs TRBV7-8 and TRBJ2-7; D gene uncertain. The CDR3 spans 13 residues. Germline CDR1 and CDR2: SGHVS and FQNEAQ. V dropped 1 base and J dropped 3 bases, with 7 bases sitting between them. In DNA form, the CDR3 reads TGTGCCAGCAGCTTAGATAACAACTACGAGCAGTACTTC. Amino acid sequence: CASSLDNNYEQYF.

V is TRBV5-1 and J is TRBJ2-3, with D unresolved. Germline V gene sequence: CDR1 SGHRS, CDR2 YFSETQ. This CDR3 region has 11 residues. Trimming removed 5 bases at V and 4 bases at J, with 5 bases between. CDR3 amino acids: CASSGADTQYF. CDR3 bases: TGCGCCAGCAGTGGGGCAGATACGCAGTATTTT. The full variable domain, completed using reference TRBV5-1 and TRBJ2-3, is KAGVTQTPRYLIKTRGQQVTLSCSPISGHRSVSWYQQTPGQGLQFLFEYFSETQRNKGNFPGRFSGRQFSNSRSEMNVSTLELGDSALYLCASSGADTQYFGPGTRLTVL.

This clone was counted between two and nine times. The V call is TRBV27, the J call TRBJ2-5; D is tentatively TRBD1 or TRBD2 (5 bases each). Germline CDR1 is MNHEY and CDR2 is SMNVEV (reference sequence). CDR3 length: 15 amino acids. With 5 bases removed from V and 5 bases from J, the gap between germline ends came to 18 bases. The CDR3 DNA sequence: TGTGCCAGCAGTCCTAAGGGACGATCACGGGAGACCCAGTACTTC. Translation: CASSPKGRSRETQYF.

This chain's CDR3 is CASSQDGGTSGTDTQYF. The CDR3 DNA is TGTGCCAGCAGCCAAGACGGTGGCACTAGCGGCACAGATACGCAGTATTTT. This sequence joins TRBV4-2 and TRBJ2-3; 7 bases line up with TRBD2. Germline V gene sequence: CDR1 LGHNA, CDR2 YNFKEQ. The CDR3 loop spans 17 amino acids. V lost 0 bases and J lost 1; bases outside the gene matches: 7.

The chain combines TRBV7-2 with TRBJ2-7; either TRBD1 or TRBD2 may supply D (5 bases each). Trimming stripped 3 bases from V and 6 bases from J, with 15 bases between. The CDR3 is made up of 14 amino acids. CDR1 and CDR2 from the germline V gene are SGHTA and FQGNSA. The CDR3 bases are TGTGCCAGCAGCTTGAGCAGGGAAAGCGGCGAGCAGTACTTC. The encoded protein is CASSLSRESGEQYF.

CDR3: CASSLDPLEAFF. The DNA of the CDR3 is TGTGCCAGCAGCTTAGATCCTTTAGAAGCTTTCTTT. The chain is built from TRBV7-9 and TRBJ1-1; no reliable D call. There are 12 residues in the CDR3. V gave up 1 base and J gave up 8 bases, with 8 bases separating them. Germline CDR1 reads SEHNR; CDR2 reads FQNEAQ (reference sequence).

Comments on this clone: An end of the junction differs from the germline gene, which may be a read error. This sequence joins TRBV7-2 and TRBJ1-2; D remains unclear. Germline V CDR1 and CDR2: SGHTA, FQGNSA. CDR3 length: 14 residues. The CDR3 region is CASSLARALYGYTF. DNA of the CDR3: TGTGCCAGCAGCCTAGCCCGGGCCCTCTATGGCTACACCTTC.

This rearrangement joins TRBV29-1 to TRBJ2-7; D is ambiguous. The germline V gene has CDR1 SQVTM and CDR2 ANQGSEA. This CDR3 spans 14 amino acids. Deletions cut 1 base from V and 9 bases from J, with 19 bases between. The CDR3 DNA reads TGCAGCGTTGAAGGACCAGGATCCCTTACGGGGCAGTACTTC. It codes for CSVEGPGSLTGQYF.

This clone was found a few times. V and J are TRBV28 and TRBJ2-5; tentatively, D is TRBD1 (5 bases). The CDR3 is 14 amino acids. Trimming left V 2 bases short and J 5 bases short, with 12 bases between. CDR1 MDHEN and CDR2 SYDVKM come from the germline V gene. The CDR3 spells CASSLGLAGETQYF. DNA of the CDR3: TGTGCCAGCAGTTTAGGGTTGGCAGGGGAGACCCAGTACTTC.

This sequence joins TRBV5-1 and TRBJ2-1, with 11 bases aligning to TRBD2. This CDR3 has 15 residues. Germline-derived CDR1 and CDR2 are SGHRS and YFSETQ. After removal of 4 bases from V and 7 bases from J, the junction contained 7 bases not matched to a gene. CDR3 nucleotides: TGCGCCAGCAGCGTAGGGACTAGCGGCCTAAATGAGCAGTTCTTC. The encoded protein is CASSVGTSGLNEQFF.

The V gene is TRBV7-9, the J gene TRBJ2-7; the D gene is possibly TRBD2 (6 bases). CDR1 SEHNR and CDR2 FQNEAQ come from the germline V gene (reference sequence). Trimming cost V 5 bases and J 5 bases, with 16 bases left between them. The CDR3 spans 14 residues. This CDR3 reads CASSLSTTGDEQYF. The CDR3 nucleotides are TGTGCCAGCAGCCTCTCCACCACGGGGGACGAGCAGTACTTC.

The gene calls are TRBV4-2 and TRBJ2-1; D gene unclear. Germline CDR1 LGHNA, CDR2 YNFKEQ. CDR3 length: 11 amino acids. The V end was cut by 8 bases, the J end by 10 bases, with 12 bases between. CDR3 nucleotide sequence: TGTGCCAGCGGCCGCGCCACGGAGCAGTTCTTC. This gives the protein CASGRATEQFF.

The CDR3 sequence: CASSQGQGQETQYF. In nucleotides, the CDR3 is TGTGCCAGCTCTCAGGGACAGGGGCAAGAGACCCAGTACTTC. The V call is TRBV18, the J call TRBJ2-5; the match to TRBD1 covers 10 bases. Germline assignment: CDR1 KGHSH and CDR2 LQKENI. The CDR3 is 14 amino acids. J was trimmed by 2 bases and V by 6 bases; bases with no gene match: 3.

CDR3 residues: CASSFWDRSYEQYF. The CDR3 region has the DNA TGTGCCAGCAGCTTTTGGGACAGGTCCTACGAGCAGTACTTC. The chain is built from TRBV7-9 and TRBJ2-7, with 8 bases fitting TRBD1. With 3 bases clipped from V and 1 base from J, the junction kept 2 bases outside the gene matches. There are 14 residues in the CDR3. Germline lookup yields CDR1 SEHNR and CDR2 FQNEAQ (reference sequence).

This clone has a handful of counts. The chain links TRBV5-1 to TRBJ2-5, with D perhaps TRBD1 (5 bases). Germline V CDR1 and CDR2: SGHRS, YFSETQ. The V end was cut by 0 bases, the J end by 3 bases, with 12 bases between. This CDR3 has 15 residues. The CDR3 nucleotides read TGCGCCAGCAGCTTGGCAGGCAGGGTTAAAGAGACCCAGTACTTC. It is translated as CASSLAGRVKETQYF.

The chain couples TRBV7-2 to TRBJ2-5; D might be TRBD2 (7 bases). CDR1 is SGHTA and CDR2 is FQGNSA in the germline V gene. The CDR3 loop spans 15 amino acids. V lost 2 bases, J lost 3 bases, and 13 bases lay in between. The CDR3 DNA reads TGTGCCAGCAGCTTATATCGGGGGGCAGAAGAGACCCAGTACTTC. This encodes CASSLYRGAEETQYF.

There are a few counts of this clone. Compared with germline, one end of the junction differs, possibly owing to a read error. This rearrangement joins TRBV7-7 to TRBJ2-2, with a tentative D call TRBD2 (5 bases). The CDR3 totals 20 residues. The germline V gene has CDR1 SSHAT and CDR2 FNYEAQ (reference sequence). The CDR3 here is CASSLARGFTGSFNTGELFF. DNA of the CDR3: TGTGCTAGCAGCTTAGCGAGAGGTTTTACGGGGAGCTTTAACACCGGGGAGCTGTTTTTT.

The chain recombines TRBV25-1 with TRBJ2-1; 10 positions agree with TRBD2. The length of the CDR3 is 16 residues. The V segment lost 3 bases and the J segment 5 bases; nucleotides outside the gene matches: 7. Germline V lookup: CDR1 MGHDK, CDR2 SYGVNS. The CDR3 nucleotides are TGTGCCAGCAGTGACCGGACTAGCGGAAGCAACAATGAGCAGTTCTTC. Its protein is CASSDRTSGSNNEQFF.

The chain uses TRBV28 and TRBJ1-3; D gene uncertain. The CDR3 has 14 amino acids. The germline gives CDR1 MDHEN, CDR2 SYDVKM. V shed 6 bases and J shed 0 bases, with 9 bases lying between them. CDR3 nucleotides: TGTGCCAGCAGGGGTCCCCACTCTGGAAACACCATATATTTT. This encodes CASRGPHSGNTIYF. The variable domain in full, with the rest retrieved from reference TRBV28 and TRBJ1-3, is DVKVTQSSRYLVKRTGEKVFLECVQDMDHENMFWYRQDPGLGLRLIYFSYDVKMKEKGDIPEGYSVSREKKERFSLILESASTNQTSMYLCASRGPHSGNTIYFGEGSWLTVV.

The sample holds many counts of this clone. The chain uses TRBV6-1 and TRBJ2-7; D perhaps matches TRBD1 (6 bases). V was shortened by 2 bases and J by 4 bases, with 15 bases between the two germline ends. Germline CDR1 reads MNHNS; CDR2 reads SASEGT. The CDR3 length is 15 residues. The CDR3 protein is CASSETGTKIYEQYF. DNA for the CDR3: TGTGCCAGCAGTGAAACAGGGACAAAAATTTACGAGCAGTACTTC.